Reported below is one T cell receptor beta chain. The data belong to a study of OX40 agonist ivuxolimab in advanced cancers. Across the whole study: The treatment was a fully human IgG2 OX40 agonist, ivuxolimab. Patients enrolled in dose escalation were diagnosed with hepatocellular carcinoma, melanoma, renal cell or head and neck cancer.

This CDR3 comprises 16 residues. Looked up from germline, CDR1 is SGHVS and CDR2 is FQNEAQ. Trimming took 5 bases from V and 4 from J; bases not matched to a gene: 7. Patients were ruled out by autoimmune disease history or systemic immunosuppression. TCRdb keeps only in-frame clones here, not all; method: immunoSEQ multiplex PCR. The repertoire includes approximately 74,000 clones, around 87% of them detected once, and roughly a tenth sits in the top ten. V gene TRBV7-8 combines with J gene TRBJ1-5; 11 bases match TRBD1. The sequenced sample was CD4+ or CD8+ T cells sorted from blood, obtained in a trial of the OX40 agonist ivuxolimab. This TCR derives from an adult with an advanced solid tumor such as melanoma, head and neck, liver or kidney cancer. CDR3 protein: CASSPTGTGGNQPQHF. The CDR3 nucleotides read TGTGCCAGCAGCCCCACCGGGACAGGGGGGAATCAGCCCCAGCATTTT.